This T cell receptor (beta chain) was recorded in a study of blood T cell repertoires in COVID-19. Study information: COVID-19 samples collected from the United States, Italy and Spain covered acute and convalescent phases. T cells, B-cell-depleted T cells, or PBMCs provided the cDNA or gDNA that served as material.

Unmatched junction bases numbered 2, after V lost 4 bases and J lost 5 bases. The CDR3 is 15 residues long. Looked up from germline, CDR1 is SGDLS and CDR2 is YYNGEE. Per the study methods: Counts of nucleated cells, estimated from reference gene primer amplification, were obtained. Libraries were prepared by immunoSEQ multiplex PCR; TCRdb keeps only in-frame clonotypes and omits some of them. The DNA was the basis for D and trimming; V, J and clone size are from that table. The data contain about 33,000 clones, about 89% of them seen just once; the ten biggest clones take up roughly 9.5%. This receptor was obtained from a human donor with active COVID-19. The donor label of this sample is uncertain. V and J are TRBV9 and TRBJ2-5; TRBD2 matches 16 bases. The sample comprised peripheral blood. CDR3: CASSSGLAGGETQYF. CDR3 sequence (DNA): TGTGCCAGCAGCTCGGGACTAGCGGGAGGGGAGACCCAGTACTTC.